This paragraph covers one TCR beta chain sequence. The sample is drawn from a study of blood T cell repertoires in COVID-19. Sequencing was performed with immunoSEQ multiplex PCR; in TCRdb, only in-frame clones are kept and a portion is missing. Of 250,000 or so clones in the sample, approximately 80% were seen once. Sequences were obtained from peripheral blood. The clonotype comes from a woman in her 70s with acute or convalescent COVID-19.

The CDR3 protein is CASSRGGRDEQFF. The CDR3 DNA sequence: TGTGCCAGCAGCCGCGGGGGGCGCGATGAGCAGTTCTTC. The chain employs TRBV7-2 and TRBJ2-1, with 8 nucleotides matching TRBD2. The CDR3 spans 13 residues. J gave up 8 bases and V 5 bases, and 5 bases lay outside the gene matches. CDR1 is SGHTA and CDR2 is FQGNSA in the germline V gene.